Sequencing of this TCR beta chain was carried out in a study of Ad26.COV2.S vaccination and SARS-CoV-2 variants. Study details: Of the COV1001 trial arms, the Ad26.COV2.S arm included the donor. Administration of Ad26.COV2.S was intramuscular, either once or twice 56 days apart. Broader study findings: Non-spike TCR breadth was similar in vaccine and placebo recipients.

Treatment denoted: some 20 received Ad26.COV2.S at low or high dose, single or two shots; a few received placebo; per-sample allocation not given. The investigators took samples on day 63 after the first vaccine or placebo injection. From germline, CDR1 is WNHNN and CDR2 SYGVQD (reference sequence). The CDR3 length is 15 residues. V lost 2 bases and J 0 bases, leaving 11 bases between the germline ends. For this clone: What it binds is not known.

The repertoire was sequenced with immunoSEQ multiplex PCR; TCRdb's copy has only in-frame clones and lacks some. The table lists around 340,000 clones, approximately 90% of them singletons. Sequenced material: peripheral blood, taken in a trial of Ad26.COV2.S vaccine versus placebo. The gene calls are TRBV10-1 and TRBJ2-7; D might be TRBD2 (6 bases). This sequence originates from a person between 18 and 60 years old who received the Ad26.COV2.S COVID-19 vaccine or a placebo. The CDR3 is CASSERGKSSYEQYF. CDR3 nucleotides: TGCGCCAGCAGTGAGCGGGGGAAAAGCTCCTACGAGCAGTACTTC.